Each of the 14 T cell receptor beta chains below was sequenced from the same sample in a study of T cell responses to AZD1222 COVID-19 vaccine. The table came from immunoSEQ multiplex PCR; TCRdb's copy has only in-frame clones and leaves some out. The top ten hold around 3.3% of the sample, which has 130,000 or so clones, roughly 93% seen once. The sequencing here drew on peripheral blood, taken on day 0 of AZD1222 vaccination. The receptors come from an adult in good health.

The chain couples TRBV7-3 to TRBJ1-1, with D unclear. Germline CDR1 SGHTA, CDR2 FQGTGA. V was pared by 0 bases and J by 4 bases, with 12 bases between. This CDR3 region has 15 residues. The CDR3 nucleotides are TGTGCCAGCAGCTTAACGGCAGACGAATTCACTGAAGCTTTCTTT. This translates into CASSLTADEFTEAFF.

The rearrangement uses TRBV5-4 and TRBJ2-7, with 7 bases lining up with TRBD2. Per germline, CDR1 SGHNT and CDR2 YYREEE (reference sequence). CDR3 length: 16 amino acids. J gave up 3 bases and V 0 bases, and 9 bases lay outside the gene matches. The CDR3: CASSLVWEGLGYEQYF. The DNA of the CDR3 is TGTGCCAGCAGCTTGGTTTGGGAAGGACTAGGCTACGAGCAGTACTTC.

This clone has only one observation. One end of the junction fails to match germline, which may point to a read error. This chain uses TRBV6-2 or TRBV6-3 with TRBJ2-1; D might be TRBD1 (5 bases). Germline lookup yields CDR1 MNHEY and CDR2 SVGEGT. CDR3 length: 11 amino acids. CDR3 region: CASSYGTGAIF. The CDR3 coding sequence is TGTGCCAGCAGTTACGGAACAGGAGCAATCTTC.

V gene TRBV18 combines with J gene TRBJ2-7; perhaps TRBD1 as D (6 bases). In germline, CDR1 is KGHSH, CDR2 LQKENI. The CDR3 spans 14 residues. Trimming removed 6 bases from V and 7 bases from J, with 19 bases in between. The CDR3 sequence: CASSAGTISGEQYF. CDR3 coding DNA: TGTGCCAGCTCGGCCGGGACAATATCGGGTGAGCAGTACTTC.

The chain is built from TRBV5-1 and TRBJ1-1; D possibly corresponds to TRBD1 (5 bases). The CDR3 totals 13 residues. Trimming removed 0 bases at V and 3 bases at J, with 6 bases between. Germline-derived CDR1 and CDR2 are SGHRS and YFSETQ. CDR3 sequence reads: CASSLGGDTEAFF. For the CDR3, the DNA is TGCGCCAGCAGCTTGGGAGGGGACACTGAAGCTTTCTTT.

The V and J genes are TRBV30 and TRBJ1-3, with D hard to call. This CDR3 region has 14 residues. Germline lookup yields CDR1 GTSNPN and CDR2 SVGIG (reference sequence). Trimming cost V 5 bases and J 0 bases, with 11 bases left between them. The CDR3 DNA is TGTGCCTGGGACCGAACGTACTCTGGAAACACCATATATTTT. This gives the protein CAWDRTYSGNTIYF.

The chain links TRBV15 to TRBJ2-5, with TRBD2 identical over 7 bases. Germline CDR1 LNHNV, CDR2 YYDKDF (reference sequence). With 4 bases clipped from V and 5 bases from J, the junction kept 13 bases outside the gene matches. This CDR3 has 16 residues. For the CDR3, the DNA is TGTGCCACCAGCACCCGGCGCGGCGGGGGAGGGGAGACCCAGTACTTC. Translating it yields CATSTRRGGGGETQYF.

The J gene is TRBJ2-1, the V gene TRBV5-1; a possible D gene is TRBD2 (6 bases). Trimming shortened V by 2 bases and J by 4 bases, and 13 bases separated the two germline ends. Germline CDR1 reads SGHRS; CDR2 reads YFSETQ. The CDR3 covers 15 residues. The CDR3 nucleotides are TGCGCCAGCAGCTTAGGGCTAGCGAGTTACAATGAGCAGTTCTTC. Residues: CASSLGLASYNEQFF.

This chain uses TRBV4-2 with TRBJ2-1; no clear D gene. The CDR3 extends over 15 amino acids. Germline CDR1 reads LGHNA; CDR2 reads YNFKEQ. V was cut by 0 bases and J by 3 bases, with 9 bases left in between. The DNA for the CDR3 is TGTGCCAGCAGCCAAGATATAGGCAACTACAATGAGCAGTTCTTC. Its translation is CASSQDIGNYNEQFF.

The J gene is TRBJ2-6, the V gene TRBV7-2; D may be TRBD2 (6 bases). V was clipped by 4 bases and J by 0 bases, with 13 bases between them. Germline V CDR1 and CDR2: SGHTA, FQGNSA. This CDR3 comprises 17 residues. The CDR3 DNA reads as TGTGCCAGCAGCTCTAGGACTACTCACTCTGGGGCCAACGTCCTGACTTTC. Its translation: CASSSRTTHSGANVLTF.

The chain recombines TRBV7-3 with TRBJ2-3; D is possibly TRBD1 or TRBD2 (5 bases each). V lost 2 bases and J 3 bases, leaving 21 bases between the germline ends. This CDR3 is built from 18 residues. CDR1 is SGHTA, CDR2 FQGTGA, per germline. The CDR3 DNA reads TGTGCCAGCAGCTTAGTTGGAAAATCCGGGACGACGACAGATACGCAGTATTTT. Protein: CASSLVGKSGTTTDTQYF.

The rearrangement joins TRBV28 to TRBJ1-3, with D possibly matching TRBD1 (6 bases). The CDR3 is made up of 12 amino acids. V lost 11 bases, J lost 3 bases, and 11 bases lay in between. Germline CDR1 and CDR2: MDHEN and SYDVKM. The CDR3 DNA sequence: TGTGCCGTGGGGGCGATTGGAAACACCATATATTTT. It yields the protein CAVGAIGNTIYF.

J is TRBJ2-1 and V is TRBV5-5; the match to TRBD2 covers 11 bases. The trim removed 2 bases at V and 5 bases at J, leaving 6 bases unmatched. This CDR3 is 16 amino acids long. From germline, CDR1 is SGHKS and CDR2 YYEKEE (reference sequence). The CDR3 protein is CASSFTGTSGHNEQFF. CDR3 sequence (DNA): TGTGCCAGCAGCTTCACCGGGACTAGCGGCCACAATGAGCAGTTCTTC.

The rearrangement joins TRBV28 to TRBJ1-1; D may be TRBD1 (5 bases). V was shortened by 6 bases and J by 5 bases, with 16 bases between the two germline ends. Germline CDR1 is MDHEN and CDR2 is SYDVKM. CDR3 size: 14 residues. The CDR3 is CASSFPGEVTEAFF. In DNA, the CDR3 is TGTGCCAGCAGCTTTCCGGGGGAAGTGACTGAAGCTTTCTTT.